The clone carrying this T cell receptor beta chain has a single count. The assay was immunoSEQ multiplex PCR, and TCRdb's table has in-frame clones only and misses some. The table shows hundreds of thousands of clones, with 85% occurring only once. V lost 4 bases and J lost 9; bases outside the gene matches: 5. Germline V lookup: CDR1 SGHKS, CDR2 YYEKEE (reference sequence). CDR3 length: 13 amino acids. Living in 24 US areas, the participants were between roughly 18 and 90 years of age. Clinical histories supplied by participants themselves formed the basis of cohort assignment. Each recovered donor of Cohort 3 presented with two negative PCRs, clearance, or symptom resolution. The data derive from a study of blood T cell repertoires in COVID-19. Study summary: The cDNA or gDNA used as material had been derived from T cells, B-cell-depleted T cells, or PBMCs.

Sequencing was carried out using PBMCs or T cells enriched from blood (not recorded which). The source of this sequence is a man aged 40-49 years who had recovered from COVID-19. The chain carries TRBV5-5 and TRBJ2-1; 9 nucleotides align to TRBD1. The CDR3 loop is CASSPGQGTEQFF. DNA for the CDR3: TGTGCCAGCAGCCCGGGACAGGGAACTGAGCAGTTCTTC.